The present T cell receptor beta chain was sequenced within a study of T cell repertoires in cytomegalovirus infection. MiXCR was run by TCRdb on the reads, yielding one entry per CDR3 protein. The sample carries around 210,000 distinct CDR3 sequences, 6% to 8% recorded once. Germline lookup yields CDR1 SGHTA and CDR2 FQGTGA. CDR3 size: 13 residues. The trim removed 4 bases at V and 9 bases at J, leaving 6 bases unmatched. This clonotype came up many times. The sequenced sample was PBMCs. This receptor was obtained from a human donor in good health (CMV status not recorded). Some clones in this sample may be carry-over from other donors' samples. The chain is built from TRBV7-3 and TRBJ2-4, with 7 bases aligning to TRBD1. The CDR3 region is CASSSYRGSIQYF. The CDR3 DNA is TGTGCCAGCAGCTCATACAGGGGTAGCATTCAGTACTTC.